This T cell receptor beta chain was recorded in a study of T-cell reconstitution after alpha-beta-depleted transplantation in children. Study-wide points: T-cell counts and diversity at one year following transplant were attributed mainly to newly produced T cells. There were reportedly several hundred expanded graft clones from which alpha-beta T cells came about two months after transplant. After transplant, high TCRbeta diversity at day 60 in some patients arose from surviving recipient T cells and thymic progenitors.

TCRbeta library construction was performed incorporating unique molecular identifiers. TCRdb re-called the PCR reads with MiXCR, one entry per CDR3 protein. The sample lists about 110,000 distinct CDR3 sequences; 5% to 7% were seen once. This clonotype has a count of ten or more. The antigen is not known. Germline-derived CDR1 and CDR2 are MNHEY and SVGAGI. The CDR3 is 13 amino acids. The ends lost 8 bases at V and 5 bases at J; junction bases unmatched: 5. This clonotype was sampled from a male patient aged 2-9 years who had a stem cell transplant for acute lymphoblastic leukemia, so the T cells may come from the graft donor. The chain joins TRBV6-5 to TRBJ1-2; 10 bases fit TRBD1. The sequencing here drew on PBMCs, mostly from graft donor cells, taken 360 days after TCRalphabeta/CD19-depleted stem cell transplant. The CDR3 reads CASGTGVLYGYTF. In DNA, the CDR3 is TGTGCCAGCGGGACAGGGGTCTTATATGGCTACACCTTC.